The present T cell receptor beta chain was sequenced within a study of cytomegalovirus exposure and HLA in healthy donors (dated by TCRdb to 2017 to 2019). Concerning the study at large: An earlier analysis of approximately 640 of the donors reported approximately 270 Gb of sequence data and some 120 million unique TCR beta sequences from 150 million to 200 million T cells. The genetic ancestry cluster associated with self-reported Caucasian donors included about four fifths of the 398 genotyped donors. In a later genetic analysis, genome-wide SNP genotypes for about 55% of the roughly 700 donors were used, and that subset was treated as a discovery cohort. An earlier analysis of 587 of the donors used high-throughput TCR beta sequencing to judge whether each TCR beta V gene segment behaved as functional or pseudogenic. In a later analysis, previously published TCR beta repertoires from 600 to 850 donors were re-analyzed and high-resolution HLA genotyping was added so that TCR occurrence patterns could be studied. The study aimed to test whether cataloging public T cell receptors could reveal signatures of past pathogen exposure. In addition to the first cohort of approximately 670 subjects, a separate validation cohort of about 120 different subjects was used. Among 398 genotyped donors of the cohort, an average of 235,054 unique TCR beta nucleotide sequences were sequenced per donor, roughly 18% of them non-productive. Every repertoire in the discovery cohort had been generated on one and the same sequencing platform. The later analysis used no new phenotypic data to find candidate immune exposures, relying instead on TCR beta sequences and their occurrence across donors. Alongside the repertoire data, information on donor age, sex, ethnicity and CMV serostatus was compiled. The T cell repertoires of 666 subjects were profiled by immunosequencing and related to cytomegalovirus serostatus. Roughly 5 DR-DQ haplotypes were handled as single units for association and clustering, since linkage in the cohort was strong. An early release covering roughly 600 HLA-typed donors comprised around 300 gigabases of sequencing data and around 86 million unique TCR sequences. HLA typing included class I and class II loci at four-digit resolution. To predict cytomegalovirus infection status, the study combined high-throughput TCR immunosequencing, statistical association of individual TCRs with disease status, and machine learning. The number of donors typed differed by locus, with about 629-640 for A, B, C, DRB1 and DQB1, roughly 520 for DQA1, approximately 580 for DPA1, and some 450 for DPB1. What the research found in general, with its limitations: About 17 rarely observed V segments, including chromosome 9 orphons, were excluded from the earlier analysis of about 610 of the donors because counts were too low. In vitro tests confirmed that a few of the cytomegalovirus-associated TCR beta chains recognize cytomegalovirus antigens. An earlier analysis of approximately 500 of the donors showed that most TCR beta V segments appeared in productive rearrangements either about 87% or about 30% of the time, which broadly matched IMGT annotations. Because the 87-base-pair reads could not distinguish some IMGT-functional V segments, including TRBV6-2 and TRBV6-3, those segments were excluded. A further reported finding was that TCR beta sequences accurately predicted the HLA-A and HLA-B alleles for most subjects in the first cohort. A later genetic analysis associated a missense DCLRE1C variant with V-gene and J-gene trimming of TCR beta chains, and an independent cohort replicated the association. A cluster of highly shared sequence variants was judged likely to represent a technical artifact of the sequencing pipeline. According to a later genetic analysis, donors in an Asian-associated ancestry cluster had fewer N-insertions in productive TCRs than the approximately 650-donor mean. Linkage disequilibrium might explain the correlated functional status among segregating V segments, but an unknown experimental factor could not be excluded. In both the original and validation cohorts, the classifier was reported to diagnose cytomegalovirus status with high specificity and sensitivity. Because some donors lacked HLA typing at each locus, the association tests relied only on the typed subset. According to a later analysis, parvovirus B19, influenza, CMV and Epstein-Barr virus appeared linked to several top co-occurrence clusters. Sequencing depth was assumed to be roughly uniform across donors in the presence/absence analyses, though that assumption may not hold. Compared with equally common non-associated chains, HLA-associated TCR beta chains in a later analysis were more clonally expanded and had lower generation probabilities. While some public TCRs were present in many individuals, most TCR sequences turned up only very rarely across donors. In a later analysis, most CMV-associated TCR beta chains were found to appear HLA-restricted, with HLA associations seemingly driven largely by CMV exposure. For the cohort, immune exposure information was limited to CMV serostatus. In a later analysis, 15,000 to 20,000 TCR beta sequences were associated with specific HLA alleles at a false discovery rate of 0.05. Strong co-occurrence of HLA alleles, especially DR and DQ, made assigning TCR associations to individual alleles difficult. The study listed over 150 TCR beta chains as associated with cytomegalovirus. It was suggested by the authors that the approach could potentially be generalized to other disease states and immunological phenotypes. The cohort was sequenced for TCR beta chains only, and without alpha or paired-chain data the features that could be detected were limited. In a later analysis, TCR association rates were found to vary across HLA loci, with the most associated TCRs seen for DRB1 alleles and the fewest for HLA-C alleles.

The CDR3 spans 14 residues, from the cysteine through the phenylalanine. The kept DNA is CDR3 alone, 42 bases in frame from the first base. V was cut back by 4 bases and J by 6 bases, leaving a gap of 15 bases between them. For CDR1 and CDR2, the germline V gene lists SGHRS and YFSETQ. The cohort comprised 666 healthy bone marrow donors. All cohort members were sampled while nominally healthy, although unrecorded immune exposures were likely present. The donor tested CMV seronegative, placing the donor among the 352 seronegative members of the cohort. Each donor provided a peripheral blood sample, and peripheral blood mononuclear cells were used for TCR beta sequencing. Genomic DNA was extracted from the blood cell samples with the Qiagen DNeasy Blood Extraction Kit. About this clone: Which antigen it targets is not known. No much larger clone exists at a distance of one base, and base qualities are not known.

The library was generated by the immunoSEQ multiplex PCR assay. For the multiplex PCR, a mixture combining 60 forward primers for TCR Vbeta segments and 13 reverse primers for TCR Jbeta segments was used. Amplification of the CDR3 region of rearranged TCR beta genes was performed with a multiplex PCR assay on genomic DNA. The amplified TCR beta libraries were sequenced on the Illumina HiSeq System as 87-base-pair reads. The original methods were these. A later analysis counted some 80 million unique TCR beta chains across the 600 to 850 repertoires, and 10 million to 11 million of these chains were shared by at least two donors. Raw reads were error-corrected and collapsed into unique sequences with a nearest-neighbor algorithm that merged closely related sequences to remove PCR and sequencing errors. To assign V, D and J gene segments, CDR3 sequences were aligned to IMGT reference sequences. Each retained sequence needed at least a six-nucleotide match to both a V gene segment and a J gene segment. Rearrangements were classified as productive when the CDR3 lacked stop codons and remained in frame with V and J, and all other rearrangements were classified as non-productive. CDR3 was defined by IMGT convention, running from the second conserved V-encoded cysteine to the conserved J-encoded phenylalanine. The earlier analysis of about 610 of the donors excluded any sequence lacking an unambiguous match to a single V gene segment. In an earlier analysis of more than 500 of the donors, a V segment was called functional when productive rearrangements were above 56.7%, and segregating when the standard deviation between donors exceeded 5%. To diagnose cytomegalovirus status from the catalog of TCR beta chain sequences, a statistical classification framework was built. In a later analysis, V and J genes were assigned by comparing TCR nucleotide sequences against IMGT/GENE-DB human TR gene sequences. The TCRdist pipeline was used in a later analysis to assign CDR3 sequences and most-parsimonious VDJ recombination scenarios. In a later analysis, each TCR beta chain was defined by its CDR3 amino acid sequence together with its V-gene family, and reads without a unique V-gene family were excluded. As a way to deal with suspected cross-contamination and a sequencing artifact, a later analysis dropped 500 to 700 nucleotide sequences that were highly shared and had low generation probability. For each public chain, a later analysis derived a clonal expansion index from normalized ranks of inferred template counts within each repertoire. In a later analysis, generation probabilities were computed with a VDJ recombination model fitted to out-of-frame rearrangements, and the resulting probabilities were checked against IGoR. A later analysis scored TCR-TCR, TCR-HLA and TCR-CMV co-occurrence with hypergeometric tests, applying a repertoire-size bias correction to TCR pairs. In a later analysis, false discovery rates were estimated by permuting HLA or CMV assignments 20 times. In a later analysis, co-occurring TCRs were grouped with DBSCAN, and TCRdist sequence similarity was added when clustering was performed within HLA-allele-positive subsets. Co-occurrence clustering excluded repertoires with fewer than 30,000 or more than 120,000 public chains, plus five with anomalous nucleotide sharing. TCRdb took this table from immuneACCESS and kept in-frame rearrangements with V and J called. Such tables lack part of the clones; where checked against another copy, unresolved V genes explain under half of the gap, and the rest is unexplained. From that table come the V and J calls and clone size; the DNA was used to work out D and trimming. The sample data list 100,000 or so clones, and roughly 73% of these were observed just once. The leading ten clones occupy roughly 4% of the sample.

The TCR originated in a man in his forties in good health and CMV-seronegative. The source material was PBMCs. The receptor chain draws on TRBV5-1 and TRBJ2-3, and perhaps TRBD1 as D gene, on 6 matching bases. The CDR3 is CASSKPQGSDTQYF. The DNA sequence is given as TGCGCCAGCAGCAAACCACAGGGAAGTGATACGCAGTATTTT.